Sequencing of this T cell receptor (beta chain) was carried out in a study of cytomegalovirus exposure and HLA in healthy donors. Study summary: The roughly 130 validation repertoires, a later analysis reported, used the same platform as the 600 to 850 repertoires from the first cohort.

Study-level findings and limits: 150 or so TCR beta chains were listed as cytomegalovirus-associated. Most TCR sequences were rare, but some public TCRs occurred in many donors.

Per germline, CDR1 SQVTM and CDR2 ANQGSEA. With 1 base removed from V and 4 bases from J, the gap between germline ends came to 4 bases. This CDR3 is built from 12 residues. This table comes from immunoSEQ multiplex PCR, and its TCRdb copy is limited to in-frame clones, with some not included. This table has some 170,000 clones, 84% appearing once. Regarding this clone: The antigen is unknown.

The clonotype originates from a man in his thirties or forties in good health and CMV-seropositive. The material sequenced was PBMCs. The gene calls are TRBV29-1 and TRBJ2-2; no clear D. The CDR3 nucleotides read TGCAGCGTTGAAGGCAGCACCGGGGAGCTGTTTTTT. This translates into CSVEGSTGELFF.